This TCR beta chain was recorded in a study of cytomegalovirus exposure and HLA in healthy donors. Healthy individuals who donated bone marrow served as the donors. Study results and caveats: TCR beta V segments were, for the most part, productive about 87% or about 30% of the time in an earlier analysis.

With regard to this clone: The antigen remains unidentified.

V lost 5 bases to trimming and J lost 4 bases, with 14 bases between them. Germline loops: CDR1 SGHTA, CDR2 FQGNSA. This CDR3 has 14 amino acids. Vbeta (60) and Jbeta (13) primers were used in the PCR. Repertoires were generated with immunoSEQ multiplex PCR, while TCRdb's copy carries only in-frame clones and drops some. Recorded here are more than 110,000 clones; the top ten clones represent roughly 2.5%. J is TRBJ1-2 and V is TRBV7-2; D unresolved. The material sequenced was PBMCs. The sequence derives from a man aged 40-50 years in good health and CMV-seronegative. CDR3 bases: TGTGCCAGCAGCCCCGGCGGGGAGGGCTATGGCTACACCTTC. Encoded protein: CASSPGGEGYGYTF.